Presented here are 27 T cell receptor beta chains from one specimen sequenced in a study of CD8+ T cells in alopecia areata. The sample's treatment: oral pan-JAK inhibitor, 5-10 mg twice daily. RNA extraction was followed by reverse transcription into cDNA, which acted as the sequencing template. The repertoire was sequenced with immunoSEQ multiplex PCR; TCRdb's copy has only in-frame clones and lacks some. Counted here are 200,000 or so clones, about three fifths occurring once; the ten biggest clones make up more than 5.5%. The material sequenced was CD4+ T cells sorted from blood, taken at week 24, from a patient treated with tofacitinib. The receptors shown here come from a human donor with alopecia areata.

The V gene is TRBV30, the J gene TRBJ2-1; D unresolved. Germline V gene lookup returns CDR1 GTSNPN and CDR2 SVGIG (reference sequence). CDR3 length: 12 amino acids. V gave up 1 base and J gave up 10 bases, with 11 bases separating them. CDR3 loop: CAWSAGAREQFF. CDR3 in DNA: TGTGCCTGGAGTGCCGGTGCGCGGGAGCAGTTCTTC. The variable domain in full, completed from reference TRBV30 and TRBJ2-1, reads SQTIHQWPATLVQPVGSPLSLECTVEGTSNPNLYWYRQAAGRGLQLLFYSVGIGQISSEVPQNLSASRPQDRQFILSSKKLLLSDSGFYLCAWSAGAREQFFGPGTRLTVL.

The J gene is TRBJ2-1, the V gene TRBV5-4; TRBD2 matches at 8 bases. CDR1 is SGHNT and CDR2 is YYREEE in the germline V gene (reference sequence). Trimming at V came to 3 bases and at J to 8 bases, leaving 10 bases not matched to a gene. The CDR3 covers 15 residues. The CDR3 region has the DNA TGTGCCAGCAGCTCGGGGACTAGTACATTCGATGAGCAGTTCTTC. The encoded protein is CASSSGTSTFDEQFF.

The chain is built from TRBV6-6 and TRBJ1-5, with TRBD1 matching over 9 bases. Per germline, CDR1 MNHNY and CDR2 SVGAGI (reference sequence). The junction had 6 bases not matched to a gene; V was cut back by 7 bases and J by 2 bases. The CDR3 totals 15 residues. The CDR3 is CASTRTGEGNQPQHF. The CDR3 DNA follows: TGTGCCAGCACCCGGACAGGGGAAGGCAATCAGCCCCAGCATTTT.

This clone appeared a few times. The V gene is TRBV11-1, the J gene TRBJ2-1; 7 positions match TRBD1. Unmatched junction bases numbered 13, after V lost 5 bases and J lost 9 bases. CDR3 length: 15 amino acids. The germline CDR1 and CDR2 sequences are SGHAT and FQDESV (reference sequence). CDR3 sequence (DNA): TGTGCCAGCAGCGCTCCGGCTAGGGGGCAAGGTGAGCAGTTCTTC. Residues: CASSAPARGQGEQFF.

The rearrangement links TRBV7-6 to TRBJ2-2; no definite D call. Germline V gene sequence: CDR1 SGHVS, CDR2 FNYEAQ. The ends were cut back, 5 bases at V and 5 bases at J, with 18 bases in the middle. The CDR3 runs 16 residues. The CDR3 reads CASSPTTPLETGELFF. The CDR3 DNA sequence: TGTGCCAGCAGCCCCACCACACCCCTCGAGACCGGGGAGCTGTTTTTT.

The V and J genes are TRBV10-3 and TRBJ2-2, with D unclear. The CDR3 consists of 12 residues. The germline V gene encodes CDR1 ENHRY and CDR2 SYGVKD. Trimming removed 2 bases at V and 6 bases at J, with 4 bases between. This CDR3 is CAISEPPGELFF. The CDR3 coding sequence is TGTGCCATCAGTGAGCCCCCCGGGGAGCTGTTTTTT.

The CDR3: CSVKTGTGQPQHF. In nucleotides, the CDR3 is TGCAGCGTTAAGACAGGGACAGGACAGCCCCAGCATTTT. The chain links TRBV29-1 to TRBJ1-5; 8 positions agree with TRBD1. The V segment lost 5 bases and the J segment 7 bases; nucleotides outside the gene matches: 7. This CDR3 comprises 13 residues. Germline V gene lookup returns CDR1 SQVTM and CDR2 ANQGSEA.

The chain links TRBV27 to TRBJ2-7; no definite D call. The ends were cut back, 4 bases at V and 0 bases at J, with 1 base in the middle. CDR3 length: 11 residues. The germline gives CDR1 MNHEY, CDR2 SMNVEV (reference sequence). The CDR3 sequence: CASSSSYEQYF. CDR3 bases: TGTGCCAGCAGTTCCTCCTACGAGCAGTACTTC.

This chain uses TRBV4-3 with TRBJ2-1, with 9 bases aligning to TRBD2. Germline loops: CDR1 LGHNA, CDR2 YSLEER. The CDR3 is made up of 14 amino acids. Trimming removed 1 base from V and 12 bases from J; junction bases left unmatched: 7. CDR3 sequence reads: CASSQASGVAPQFF. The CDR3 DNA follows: TGCGCCAGCAGCCAAGCTAGCGGGGTGGCGCCGCAGTTCTTC.

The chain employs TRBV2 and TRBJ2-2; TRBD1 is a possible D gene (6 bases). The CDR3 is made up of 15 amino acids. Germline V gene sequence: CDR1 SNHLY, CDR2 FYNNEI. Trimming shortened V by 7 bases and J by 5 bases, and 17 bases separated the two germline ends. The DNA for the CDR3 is TGTGCCAGCATGAGGGGGACACGGTCAACCGGGGAGCTGTTTTTT. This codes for CASMRGTRSTGELFF. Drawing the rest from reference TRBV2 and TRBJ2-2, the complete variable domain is EPEVTQTPSHQVTQMGQEVILRCVPISNHLYFYWYRQILGQKVEFLVSFYNNEISEKSEIFDDQFSVERPDGSNFTLKIRSTKLEDSAMYFCASMRGTRSTGELFFGEGSRLTVL.

This chain's CDR3 is CSARTETYGYTF. The DNA for the CDR3 is TGCAGCGCTCGGACAGAAACCTATGGCTACACCTTC. The V call is TRBV29-1, the J call TRBJ1-2, with TRBD1 as a possible D gene (6 bases). The CDR3 loop spans 12 amino acids. The V gene's germline CDR1 is SQVTM and CDR2 ANQGSEA. V lost 7 bases to trimming and J lost 4 bases, with 13 bases between them.

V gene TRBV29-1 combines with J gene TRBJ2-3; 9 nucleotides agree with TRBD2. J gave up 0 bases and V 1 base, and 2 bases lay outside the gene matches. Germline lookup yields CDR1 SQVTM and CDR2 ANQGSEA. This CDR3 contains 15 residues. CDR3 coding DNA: TGCAGCGTTGAAGGACTAGCGGCTAGCACAGATACGCAGTATTTT. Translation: CSVEGLAASTDTQYF.

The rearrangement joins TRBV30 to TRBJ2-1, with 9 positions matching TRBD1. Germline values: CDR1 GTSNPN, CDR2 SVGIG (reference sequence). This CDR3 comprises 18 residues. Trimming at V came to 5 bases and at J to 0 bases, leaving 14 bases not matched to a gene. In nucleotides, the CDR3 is TGTGCCTGGGGGACAGGGCTTAGTGGAAAGAGCTCCTACAATGAGCAGTTCTTC. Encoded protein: CAWGTGLSGKSSYNEQFF.

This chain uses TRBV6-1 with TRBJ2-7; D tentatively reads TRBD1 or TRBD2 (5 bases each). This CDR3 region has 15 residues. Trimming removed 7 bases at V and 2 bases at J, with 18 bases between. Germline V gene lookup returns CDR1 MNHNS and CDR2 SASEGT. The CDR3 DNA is TGTGCCAGCATGTTCCTGAGAGGGGATGCCTACGAGCAGTACTTC. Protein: CASMFLRGDAYEQYF.

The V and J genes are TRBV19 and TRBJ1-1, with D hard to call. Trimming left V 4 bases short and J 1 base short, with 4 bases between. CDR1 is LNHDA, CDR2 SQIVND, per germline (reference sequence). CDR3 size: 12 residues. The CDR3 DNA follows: TGTGCCAGTAGTAGGAGGAACACTGAAGCTTTCTTT. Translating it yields CASSRRNTEAFF.

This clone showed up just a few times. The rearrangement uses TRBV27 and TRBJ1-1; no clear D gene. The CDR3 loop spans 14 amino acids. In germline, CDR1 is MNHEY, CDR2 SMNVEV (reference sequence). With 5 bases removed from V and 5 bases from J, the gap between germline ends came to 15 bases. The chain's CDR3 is CASSLTGFVTEAFF. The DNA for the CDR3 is TGTGCCAGCAGTCTCACGGGGTTTGTGACTGAAGCTTTCTTT.

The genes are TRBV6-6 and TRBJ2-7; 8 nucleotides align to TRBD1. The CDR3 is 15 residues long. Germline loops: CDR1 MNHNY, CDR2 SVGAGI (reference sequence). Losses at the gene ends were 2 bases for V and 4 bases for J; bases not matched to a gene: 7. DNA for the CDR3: TGTGCCAGCAGTTACAGGACAGGGTCAGCGTACGAGCAGTACTTC. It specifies CASSYRTGSAYEQYF.

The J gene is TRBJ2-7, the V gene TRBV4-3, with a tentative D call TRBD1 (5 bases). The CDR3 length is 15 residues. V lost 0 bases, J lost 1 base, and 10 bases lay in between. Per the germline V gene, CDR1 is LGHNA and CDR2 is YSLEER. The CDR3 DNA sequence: TGCGCCAGCAGCCAAGATCAGGGTCAATCCTACGAGCAGTACTTC. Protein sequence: CASSQDQGQSYEQYF.

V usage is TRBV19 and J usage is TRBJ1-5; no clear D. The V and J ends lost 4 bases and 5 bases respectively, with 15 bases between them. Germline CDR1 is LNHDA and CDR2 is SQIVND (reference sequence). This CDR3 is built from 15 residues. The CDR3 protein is CASSRGRTADQPQHF. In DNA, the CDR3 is TGTGCCAGTAGTAGGGGTCGGACGGCGGATCAGCCCCAGCATTTT.

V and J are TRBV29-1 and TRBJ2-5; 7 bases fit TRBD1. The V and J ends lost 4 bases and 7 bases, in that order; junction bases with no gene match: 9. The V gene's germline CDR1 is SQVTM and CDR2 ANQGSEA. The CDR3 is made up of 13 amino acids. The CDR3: CSVARQGIGTQYF. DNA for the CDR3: TGCAGCGTTGCTAGACAGGGTATTGGGACCCAGTACTTC.

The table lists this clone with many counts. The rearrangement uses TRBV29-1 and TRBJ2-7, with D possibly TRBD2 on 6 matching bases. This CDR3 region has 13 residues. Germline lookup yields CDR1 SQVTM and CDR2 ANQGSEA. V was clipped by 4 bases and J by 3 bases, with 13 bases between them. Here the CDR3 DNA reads TGCAGCGTTGCAGCGGGCACCGTCTACGAGCAGTACTTC. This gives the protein CSVAAGTVYEQYF.

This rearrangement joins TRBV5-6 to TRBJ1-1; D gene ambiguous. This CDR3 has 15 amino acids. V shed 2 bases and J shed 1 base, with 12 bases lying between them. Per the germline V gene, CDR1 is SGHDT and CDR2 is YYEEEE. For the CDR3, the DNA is TGTGCCAGCAGCTTTCTCGGCAGGCCGAACACTGAAGCTTTCTTT. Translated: CASSFLGRPNTEAFF.

The CDR3: CASSQGVGVNTGELFF. Here the CDR3 DNA reads TGCGCCAGCAGCCAAGGGGTGGGGGTGAACACCGGGGAGCTGTTTTTT. This rearrangement joins TRBV4-3 to TRBJ2-2; the D gene could be TRBD1 or TRBD2 (5 bases each). From germline, CDR1 is LGHNA and CDR2 YSLEER. Deletions cut 1 base from V and 1 base from J, with 10 bases between. The CDR3 has 16 residues.

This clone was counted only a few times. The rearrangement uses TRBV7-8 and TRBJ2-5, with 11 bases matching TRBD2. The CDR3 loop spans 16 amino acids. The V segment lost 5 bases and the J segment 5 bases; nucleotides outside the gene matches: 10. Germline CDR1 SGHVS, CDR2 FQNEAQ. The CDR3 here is CASSRRLAGGGETQYF. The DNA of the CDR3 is TGTGCCAGCAGCCGCCGGCTAGCGGGGGGCGGGGAGACCCAGTACTTC.

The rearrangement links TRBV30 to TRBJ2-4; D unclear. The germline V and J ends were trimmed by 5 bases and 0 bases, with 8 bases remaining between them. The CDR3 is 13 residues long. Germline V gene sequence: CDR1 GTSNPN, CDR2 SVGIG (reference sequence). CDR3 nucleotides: TGTGCCTGGGGTTTAGTAGCCAAAAACATTCAGTACTTC. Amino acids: CAWGLVAKNIQYF.

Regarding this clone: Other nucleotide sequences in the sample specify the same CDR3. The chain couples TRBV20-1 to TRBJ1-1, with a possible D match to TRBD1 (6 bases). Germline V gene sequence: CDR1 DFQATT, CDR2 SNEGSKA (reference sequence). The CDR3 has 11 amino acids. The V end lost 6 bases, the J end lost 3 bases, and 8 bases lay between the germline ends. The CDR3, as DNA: TGCAGTGCCACAGGGCACACTGAAGCTTTCTTT. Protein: CSATGHTEAFF.

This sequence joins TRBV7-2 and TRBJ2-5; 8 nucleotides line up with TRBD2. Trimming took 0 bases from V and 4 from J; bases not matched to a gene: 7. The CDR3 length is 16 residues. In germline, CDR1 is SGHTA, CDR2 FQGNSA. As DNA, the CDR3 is TGTGCCAGCAGCTTAGCTGGGGTAGCGGGGCCAGAGACCCAGTACTTC. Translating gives CASSLAGVAGPETQYF.